The TCR beta chain under discussion was sequenced for a study of blood T cells in healthy people across ages. Primed by a sample-barcoded 5' primer and a J-beta primer mix, a second PCR proceeded for about 6 to 11 cycles. TCRdb independently ran MiXCR on the 5' RACE reads; one entry per CDR3 protein. The repertoire holds about 500,000 distinct CDR3 sequences, with 24% as singletons. Germline V gene sequence: CDR1 SQVTM, CDR2 ANQGSEA. This CDR3 region has 15 residues. Trimming took off 0 bases at V and 2 bases at J, with 13 bases between the two ends. Study-wide results and limits: Age showed a roughly linear inverse relationship with TCR beta diversity per million T cells.

This clonotype was seen a handful of times. Its antigen remains unidentified. Separately, the same data were catalogued under a study of T cells of mothers and their children.

The material sequenced was blood. The rearrangement uses TRBV29-1 and TRBJ1-2, with D uncertain. The sequence came from a boy under 18 in good health. The CDR3, as DNA: TGCAGCGTTGAAGATCGGGAAGAAAGGAACTATGGCTACACCTTC. Amino acid sequence: CSVEDREERNYGYTF.